This T cell receptor (beta chain) was recorded in a study of shared clonotypes between healthy human individuals. Some clones are missing from TCRdb's copy, which holds only in-frame ones; the method was immunoSEQ multiplex PCR. The sample yields some 2,500,000 clones, over 85% seen once. As regards this clone: Its matching antigen is unknown.

CDR1 and CDR2 from the germline V gene are MNHEY and SMNVEV (reference sequence). Trimming cost V 5 bases and J 5 bases, with 20 bases left between them. The CDR3 consists of 16 residues. Overall study findings and caveats: The diversity represented, both genetic and in exposure history, was limited by few donors. Clonotype sharing among donors, it was expected, would be affected by sequencing depth.

Donors had no recently reported acute infections or vaccinations and were HIV-negative. The sequenced material came from naive CD4+ T cells from PBMCs. Subset described: CD45RA+ positively selected. The source is a man between 18 and 35 years old in good health. Some clones in this sample may be carry-over from other donors' samples. The J gene is TRBJ2-3, the V gene TRBV27, with D possibly being TRBD1 or TRBD2 (5 bases each). In DNA form, the CDR3 reads TGTGCCAGCAGTCGCTCTCAGGGCGCGAGGGGAGATACGCAGTATTTT. Its protein is CASSRSQGARGDTQYF.